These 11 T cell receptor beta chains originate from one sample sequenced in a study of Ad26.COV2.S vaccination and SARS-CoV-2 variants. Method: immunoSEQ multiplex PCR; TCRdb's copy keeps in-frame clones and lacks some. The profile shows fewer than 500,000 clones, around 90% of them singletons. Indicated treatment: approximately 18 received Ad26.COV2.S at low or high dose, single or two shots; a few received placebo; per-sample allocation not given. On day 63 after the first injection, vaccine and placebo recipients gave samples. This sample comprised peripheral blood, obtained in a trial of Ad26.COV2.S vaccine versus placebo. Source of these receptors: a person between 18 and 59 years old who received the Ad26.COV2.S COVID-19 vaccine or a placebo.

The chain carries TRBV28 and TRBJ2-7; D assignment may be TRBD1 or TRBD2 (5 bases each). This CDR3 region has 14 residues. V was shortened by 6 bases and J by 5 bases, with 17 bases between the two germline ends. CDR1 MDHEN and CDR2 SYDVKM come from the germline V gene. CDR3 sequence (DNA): TGTGCCAGCAGCACGACCGGGACCTTAGACGAGCAGTACTTC. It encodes CASSTTGTLDEQYF.

The CDR3 region has the DNA TGCGCCAGCCACCCTTCTGCGTTACAAGAGACCCAGTACTTC. It specifies CASHPSALQETQYF. The V gene is TRBV5-1, the J gene TRBJ2-5; D remains unclear. The germline V gene has CDR1 SGHRS and CDR2 YFSETQ. This CDR3 is 14 amino acids long. V was pared by 7 bases and J by 2 bases, with 15 bases between. Full variable domain (missing parts from reference TRBV5-1 and TRBJ2-5): KAGVTQTPRYLIKTRGQQVTLSCSPISGHRSVSWYQQTPGQGLQFLFEYFSETQRNKGNFPGRFSGRQFSNSRSEMNVSTLELGDSALYLCASHPSALQETQYFGPGTRLLVL.

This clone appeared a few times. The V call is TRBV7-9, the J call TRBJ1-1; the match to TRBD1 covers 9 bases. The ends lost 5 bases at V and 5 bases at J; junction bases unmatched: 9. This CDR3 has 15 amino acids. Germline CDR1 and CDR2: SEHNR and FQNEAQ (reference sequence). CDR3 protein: CASSTLTGGHTEAFF. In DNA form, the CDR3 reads TGTGCCAGCAGCACCTTAACAGGGGGCCATACTGAAGCTTTCTTT.

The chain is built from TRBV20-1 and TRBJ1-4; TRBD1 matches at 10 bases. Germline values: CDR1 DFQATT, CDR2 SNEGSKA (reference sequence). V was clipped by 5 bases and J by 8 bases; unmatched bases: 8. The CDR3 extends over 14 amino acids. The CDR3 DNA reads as TGCAGTGCTCGTGGGGACAGGGGAGGAGAAAAACTGTTTTTT. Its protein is CSARGDRGGEKLFF.

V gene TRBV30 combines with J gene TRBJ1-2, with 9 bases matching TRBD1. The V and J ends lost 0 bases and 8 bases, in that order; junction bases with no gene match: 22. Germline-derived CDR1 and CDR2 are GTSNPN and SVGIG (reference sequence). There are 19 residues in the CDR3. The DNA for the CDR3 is TGTGCCTGGAGTGTAAATAGTGGGGACAGGGTCGTGGGGGCCGGCGGCTACACCTTC. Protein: CAWSVNSGDRVVGAGGYTF.

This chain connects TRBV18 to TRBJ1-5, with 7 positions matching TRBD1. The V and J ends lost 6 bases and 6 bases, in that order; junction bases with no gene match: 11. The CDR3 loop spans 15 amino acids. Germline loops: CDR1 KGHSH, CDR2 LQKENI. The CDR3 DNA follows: TGTGCCAGCTCTGAGGGGGCGGGAGTGGGTCAGCCCCAGCATTTT. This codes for CASSEGAGVGQPQHF.

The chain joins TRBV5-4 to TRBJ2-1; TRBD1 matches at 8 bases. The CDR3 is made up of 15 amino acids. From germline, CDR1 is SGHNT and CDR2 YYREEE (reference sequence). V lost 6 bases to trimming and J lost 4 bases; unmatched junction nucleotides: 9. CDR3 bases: TGTGCCAGCATCGCCGGGACAGGACTTTACAATGAGCAGTTCTTC. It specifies CASIAGTGLYNEQFF.

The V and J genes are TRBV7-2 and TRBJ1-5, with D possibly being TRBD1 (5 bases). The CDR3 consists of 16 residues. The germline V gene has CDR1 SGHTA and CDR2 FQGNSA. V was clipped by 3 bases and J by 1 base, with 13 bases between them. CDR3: CASSFQTGRSNQPQHF. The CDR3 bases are TGTGCCAGCAGCTTTCAAACGGGGCGAAGCAATCAGCCCCAGCATTTT.

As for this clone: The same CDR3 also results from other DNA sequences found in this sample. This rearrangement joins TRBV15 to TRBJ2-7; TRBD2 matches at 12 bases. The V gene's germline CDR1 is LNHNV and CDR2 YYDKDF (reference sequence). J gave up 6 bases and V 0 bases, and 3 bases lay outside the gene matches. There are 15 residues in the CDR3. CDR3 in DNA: TGTGCCACCAGCAGAGAAGGACTAGCGGGAAGCGAGCAGTACTTC. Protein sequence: CATSREGLAGSEQYF.

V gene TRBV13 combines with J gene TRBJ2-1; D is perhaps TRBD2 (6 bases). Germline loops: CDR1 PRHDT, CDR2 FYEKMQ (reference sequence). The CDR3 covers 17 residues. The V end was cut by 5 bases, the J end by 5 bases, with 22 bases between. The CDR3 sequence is CASSQAPEEGVHNEQFF. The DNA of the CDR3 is TGTGCCAGCAGCCAGGCCCCTGAGGAGGGTGTTCACAATGAGCAGTTCTTC.

Here the CDR3 DNA reads TGTGCCAGCAGGCTTACAGGGGGCGATGAGCAGTTCTTC. It codes for CASRLTGGDEQFF. The J gene is TRBJ2-1, the V gene TRBV12-3 or TRBV12-4; 9 bases are shared with TRBD1. V dropped 6 bases and J dropped 8; count of bases not matched to a gene: 5. The CDR3 is 13 residues long.